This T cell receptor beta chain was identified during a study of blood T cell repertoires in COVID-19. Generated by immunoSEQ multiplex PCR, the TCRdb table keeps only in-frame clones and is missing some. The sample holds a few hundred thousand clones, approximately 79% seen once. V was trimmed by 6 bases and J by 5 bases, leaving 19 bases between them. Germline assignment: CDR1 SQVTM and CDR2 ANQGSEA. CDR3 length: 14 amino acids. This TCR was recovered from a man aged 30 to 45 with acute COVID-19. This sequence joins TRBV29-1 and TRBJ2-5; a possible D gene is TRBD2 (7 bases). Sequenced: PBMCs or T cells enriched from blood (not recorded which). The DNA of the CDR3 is TGCAGCGTGGTACCTCAGGGGCGGGGGGAGACCCAGTACTTC. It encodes CSVVPQGRGETQYF. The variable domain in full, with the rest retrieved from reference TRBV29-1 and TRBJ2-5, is SAVISQKPSRDICQRGTSLTIQCQVDSQVTMMFWYRQQPGQSLTLIATANQGSEATYESGFVIDKFPISRPNLTFSTLTVSNMSPEDSSIYLCSVVPQGRGETQYFGPGTRLLVL.